The 20 T cell receptor beta chains given below trace back to one sample, sequenced in a study of OX40 agonist ivuxolimab in advanced cancers. Only in-frame clones appear in the TCRdb table, and some are missing; sequencing was by immunoSEQ multiplex PCR. The top ten clones hold just over 2.5% of a sample with approximately 79,000 clones, 85% to 90% of them seen once. Sequenced here: CD4+ or CD8+ T cells sorted from blood, sampled in a trial of the OX40 agonist ivuxolimab. The source of these receptors is an adult with an advanced solid tumor such as melanoma, head and neck, liver or kidney cancer.

This sequence joins TRBV19 and TRBJ2-2, with 7 positions matching TRBD1. CDR1 LNHDA and CDR2 SQIVND come from the germline V gene (reference sequence). The CDR3 length is 15 residues. The V segment lost 3 bases and the J segment 7 bases; nucleotides outside the gene matches: 8. This CDR3 is CASSIFSAGGGELFF. CDR3 sequence (DNA): TGTGCCAGTAGTATCTTCTCCGCAGGGGGCGGGGAGCTGTTTTTT.

Concerning this clone itself: Germline and junction disagree at one end, which may indicate a read error. The gene calls are TRBV5-4 and TRBJ2-3; TRBD2 agrees at 13 bases. The CDR3 has 16 amino acids. Per the germline V gene, CDR1 is SGHNT and CDR2 is YYREEE (reference sequence). The CDR3 region has the DNA TGTGCCAGCAGCTTGGGGGGCGGGACTAGCGGGGATAAGCAGTATTTT. It specifies CASSLGGGTSGDKQYF.

J is TRBJ1-2 and V is TRBV27; no clear D. This CDR3 comprises 14 residues. The V gene's germline CDR1 is MNHEY and CDR2 SMNVEV (reference sequence). With 5 bases removed from V and 2 bases from J, the gap between germline ends came to 12 bases. CDR3 in amino acids: CASSPQDGNYGYTF. The DNA of the CDR3 is TGTGCCAGCAGTCCTCAGGACGGAAACTATGGCTACACCTTC.

The chain recombines TRBV29-1 with TRBJ2-5; no clear D. CDR1 is SQVTM and CDR2 is ANQGSEA in the germline V gene. The length of the CDR3 is 11 residues. Trimming removed 3 bases at V and 1 base at J, with 3 bases between. CDR3 in DNA: TGCAGCGTTGACCGCCAAGAGACCCAGTACTTC. It specifies CSVDRQETQYF.

V is TRBV6-1 and J is TRBJ1-1; D gene unclear. Germline V CDR1 and CDR2: MNHNS, SASEGT. This CDR3 spans 15 amino acids. With 0 bases removed from V and 0 bases from J, the gap between germline ends came to 8 bases. DNA of the CDR3: TGTGCCAGCAGTGAAGCTTACAATATGAACACTGAAGCTTTCTTT. Protein: CASSEAYNMNTEAFF.

The chain joins TRBV7-2 to TRBJ1-6, with D maybe TRBD1 (6 bases). Germline CDR1 and CDR2: SGHTA and FQGNSA. V was clipped by 3 bases and J by 7 bases, with 13 bases between them. This CDR3 contains 15 residues. CDR3 DNA: TGTGCCAGCAGCTTGTCGGGGGCAGGGAATTCACCCCTCCACTTT. Protein sequence: CASSLSGAGNSPLHF.

V is TRBV4-2 and J is TRBJ1-2; D unclear. V dropped 11 bases and J dropped 5 bases, with 21 bases sitting between them. This CDR3 is 14 amino acids long. Germline CDR1 is LGHNA and CDR2 is YNFKEQ. The CDR3: CADSGGGRGYGYTF. The CDR3 DNA reads TGTGCCGACTCGGGCGGAGGTCGAGGATATGGCTACACCTTC.

This chain connects TRBV7-2 to TRBJ1-1; a weak D match, TRBD1 (5 bases). The CDR3 spans 14 residues. Germline-derived CDR1 and CDR2 are SGHTA and FQGNSA. V shed 5 bases and J shed 11 bases, with 21 bases lying between them. This CDR3 is CASSPYLQETGAFF. The CDR3 DNA is TGTGCCAGCAGCCCCTACCTACAGGAAACTGGGGCTTTCTTT.

The chain has TRBV7-3 and TRBJ1-2, with D perhaps matching TRBD1 (6 bases). The V and J ends lost 5 bases and 4 bases respectively, with 23 bases between them. Germline V CDR1 and CDR2: SGHTA, FQGTGA. This CDR3 contains 17 residues. The CDR3: CASSPGTGPQAAYGYTF. DNA of the CDR3: TGTGCCAGCAGCCCCGGTACAGGGCCTCAAGCTGCCTATGGCTACACCTTC.

This chain uses TRBV11-2 with TRBJ2-1; 15 bases are a match to TRBD2. Germline-derived CDR1 and CDR2 are SGHAT and FQNNGV. This CDR3 spans 18 amino acids. Losses at the gene ends were 4 bases for V and 0 bases for J; bases not matched to a gene: 4. Here the CDR3 DNA reads TGTGCCAGCAGCTCCGGGACTAGCGGGGGGTACTCCTACAATGAGCAGTTCTTC. Protein: CASSSGTSGGYSYNEQFF.

The chain is built from TRBV7-2 and TRBJ2-3; D is unclear. Trimming shortened V by 3 bases and J by 0 bases, and 13 bases separated the two germline ends. CDR1 is SGHTA and CDR2 is FQGNSA in the germline V gene. The CDR3 runs 16 residues. The CDR3 protein is CASSFARTSSTDTQYF. CDR3 nucleotide sequence: TGTGCCAGCAGCTTCGCTAGAACGTCTAGCACAGATACGCAGTATTTT.

The chain is built from TRBV19 and TRBJ1-2; D not certain. The ends were cut back, 2 bases at V and 5 bases at J, with 15 bases in the middle. This CDR3 contains 15 residues. Looked up from germline, CDR1 is LNHDA and CDR2 is SQIVND (reference sequence). DNA for the CDR3: TGTGCCAGTAGTATATTTAACAGCGGGAAGTATGGCTACACCTTC. Its translation: CASSIFNSGKYGYTF.

The CDR3 DNA is TGTGCCAGCAACAGCACCCCGACAGGACGTAACTATGGCTACACCTTC. Translating it yields CASNSTPTGRNYGYTF. This chain uses TRBV11-3 with TRBJ1-2, with D perhaps matching TRBD1 (6 bases). Germline assignment: CDR1 SGHNT and CDR2 YENEEA. This CDR3 comprises 16 residues. V was trimmed by 7 bases and J by 1 base, leaving 19 bases between them.

This clone was observed once. The V gene is TRBV19, the J gene TRBJ2-3, with 8 positions matching TRBD1. Germline-derived CDR1 and CDR2 are LNHDA and SQIVND (reference sequence). V lost 5 bases, J lost 2 bases, and 9 bases stayed unmatched. The CDR3 is made up of 16 amino acids. Here the CDR3 DNA reads TGTGCCAGTAGTCCCCGGACAGGGCGTACCACAGATACGCAGTATTTT. It specifies CASSPRTGRTTDTQYF.

Concerning this clone itself: Germline and junction disagree at one end, which may indicate a read error. The chain recombines TRBV6-5 with TRBJ1-2; 9 bases are a match to TRBD1. The germline gives CDR1 MNHEY, CDR2 SVGAGI. The CDR3 sequence is 15 residues long. The CDR3 is CASSYSGTGLDGYTF. DNA of the CDR3: TGTGCCAGCAGCTACTCCGGGACAGGGCTAGATGGCTACACCTTC.

The chain uses TRBV7-9 and TRBJ1-5; 7 positions match TRBD1. Per the germline V gene, CDR1 is SEHNR and CDR2 is FQNEAQ (reference sequence). With 1 base clipped from V and 5 bases from J, the junction kept 2 bases outside the gene matches. CDR3 length: 14 amino acids. This CDR3 reads CASSLDRGDQPQHF. As DNA, the CDR3 is TGTGCCAGCAGCTTAGACAGGGGAGATCAGCCCCAGCATTTT.

A single count supports this clone. V and J are TRBV5-4 and TRBJ1-6, with 7 bases aligning to TRBD1. The germline V gene has CDR1 SGHNT and CDR2 YYREEE (reference sequence). The length of the CDR3 is 14 residues. V trimming: 6 bases; J trimming: 8 bases; junction bases outside the gene matches: 8. DNA for the CDR3: TGTGCCAGCAAACGCGGCAGGGGGGATTCACCCCTCCACTTT. Translating it yields CASKRGRGDSPLHF.

In this sample, this clone turned up once. The J gene is TRBJ2-7, the V gene TRBV28; D unclear. From germline, CDR1 is MDHEN and CDR2 SYDVKM. The V and J ends lost 7 bases and 3 bases respectively, with 7 bases between them. The CDR3 consists of 11 residues. CDR3 region: CASNRVYEQYV. The CDR3, as DNA: TGTGCCAGCAACCGGGTCTACGAGCAGTACGTC.

This rearrangement joins TRBV7-2 to TRBJ1-1, with 7 bases identical to TRBD1. This CDR3 spans 15 amino acids. CDR1 and CDR2 from the germline V gene are SGHTA and FQGNSA. After removal of 3 bases from V and 1 base from J, the junction contained 5 bases not matched to a gene. The chain's CDR3 is CASSLGRGWNTEAFF. DNA for the CDR3: TGTGCCAGCAGCTTGGGCAGGGGGTGGAACACTGAAGCTTTCTTT. The variable domain in full, completed from reference TRBV7-2 and TRBJ1-1, reads GAGVSQSPSNKVTEKGKDVELRCDPISGHTALYWYRQSLGQGLEFLIYFQGNSAPDKSGLPSDRFSAERTGGSVSTLTIQRTQQEDSAVYLCASSLGRGWNTEAFFGQGTRLTVV.

This chain links TRBV6-1 with TRBJ1-6; D not certain. CDR1 is MNHNS, CDR2 SASEGT, per germline. V lost 7 bases and J 3 bases, leaving 7 bases between the germline ends. This CDR3 spans 13 amino acids. The DNA for the CDR3 is TGTGCCAGCAATGACAACTATAATTCACCCCTCCACTTT. This gives the protein CASNDNYNSPLHF.